This T cell receptor beta chain emerged from a study of human T cells and chemical hapten exposure. With 7 bases clipped from V and 1 base from J, the junction kept 7 bases outside the gene matches. CDR1 and CDR2 (germline): SGHNT, YYREEE (reference sequence). CDR3 length: 15 residues. This clonotype was counted a few times. Its specificity is unknown. Authors' data handling: Across samples, TCR counts had a median of roughly 91,000 and ranged from about 23,224 to 700,000. In TCRdb, the RACE reads were re-called with MiXCR into one record per CDR3 protein. TCRdb's processing, not the authors', yielded these V and J calls. The sample lists around 300,000 distinct CDR3 sequences; approximately 6.3% were seen once. Findings and caveats of the study: Those TCRs sitting above 1 in 1000 frequency stayed the same with DPC sensitization. A positive correlation with patch test score was found for PT1 expanded TCR counts.

Sample time point: patch test 1, 2 weeks after DPC sensitization. The treatment: therapeutic diphenylcyclopropenone sensitization with weekly scalp DPC. Researchers sampled blood before each patch test went on. J is TRBJ2-3 and V is TRBV5-4; 9 bases line up with TRBD1. This TCR was sampled from a woman under 30 with alopecia areata. Some clones in this sample may be carry-over from other donors' samples. This sample comprised whole blood, obtained in connection with sensitization to the hapten diphenylcyclopropenone (DPC). In nucleotides, the CDR3 is TGTGCCAGCTTGCGACAGGGGGTTCGCACAGATACGCAGTATTTT. Protein sequence: CASLRQGVRTDTQYF.